The clone carrying this T cell receptor beta chain appeared a few times. Its specificity is not known. The length of the CDR3 is 13 residues. With 2 bases clipped from V and 7 bases from J, the junction kept 4 bases outside the gene matches. Per the germline V gene, CDR1 is SGHTA and CDR2 is FQGNSA. The single heparinised draw taken from each donor contained roughly 110 mL of blood on average. A CD45RO/CCR7/CD25/CD127/CD95/CD27 panel sorted naive, central memory, regulatory and stem cell-like memory CD4+ cells. This sample is part of a study of beta chain features in type 1 diabetes. Points from the study as a whole: In all four CD4+ subsets, TCRB CDR3 length was significantly, moderately reduced in type 1 diabetes. At VDJ recombination sites, type 1 diabetes patients had fewer insertions and more deleted nucleotides.

Every bit of the isolated RNA underwent reverse transcription, so sequencing read expressed TCRB transcripts. TCRdb's table, derived via immunoSEQ multiplex PCR, lists solely in-frame clones and lacks some. The sample has 300,000 to 400,000 clones, 9.6% seen once. The chain is built from TRBV7-2 and TRBJ1-1, with 7 bases matching TRBD1. Sequencing was carried out using central memory CD4+ T cells from blood. The TCR was taken from a man aged 25 to 45 with type 1 diabetes. CDR3 sequence reads: CASSLLGTVEAFF. CDR3 DNA: TGTGCCAGCAGCTTACTCGGGACAGTTGAAGCTTTCTTT. Combining the CDR3 with reference TRBV7-2 and TRBJ1-1 gives the whole variable domain GAGVSQSPSNKVTEKGKDVELRCDPISGHTALYWYRQSLGQGLEFLIYFQGNSAPDKSGLPSDRFSAERTGGSVSTLTIQRTQQEDSAVYLCASSLLGTVEAFFGQGTRLTVV.